One and the same sample provided the 29 T cell receptor beta chains below, sequenced in a study of blood T cells in healthy people across ages. Together with a sample-barcoded 5' primer, a J-beta primer mix was included in a second PCR lasting roughly 6 to 12 cycles. TCRdb re-analysed the 5' RACE reads in MiXCR, keeping a single row per CDR3 protein. The sample lists some 710,000 distinct CDR3 sequences; about 20% were seen once. Sequencing was performed on blood. These receptors were obtained from a man in his 70s in good health.

The gene calls are TRBV14 and TRBJ2-2; weak D call: TRBD2 (6 bases). The CDR3 contains 17 residues. Looked up from germline, CDR1 is SGHDN and CDR2 is FVKESK. Trimming stripped 2 bases from V and 7 bases from J, with 20 bases between. DNA of the CDR3: TGTGCCAGCAGCCAATACGCGACTAGGCTGGGATTCGGGGAGCTGTTTTTT. Its protein product is CASSQYATRLGFGELFF.

This clonotype occurred a few times. The CDR3 is CASSRRGAVANYGYTF. CDR3 nucleotide sequence: TGTGCCAGCAGCAGAAGAGGAGCAGTAGCTAACTATGGCTACACCTTC. This chain joins TRBV6-5 and TRBJ1-2, with unresolved D. The germline V gene has CDR1 MNHEY and CDR2 SVGAGI. V was trimmed by 6 bases and J by 0 bases, leaving 17 bases between them. The CDR3 totals 16 residues.

The chain combines TRBV20-1 with TRBJ1-2; a weak D match, TRBD1 (6 bases). The germline V gene has CDR1 DFQATT and CDR2 SNEGSKA (reference sequence). Trimming pared 0 bases from V and 8 bases from J, leaving 16 bases between. The CDR3 is made up of 14 amino acids. CDR3 amino acids: CSARELLSGGGYTF. CDR3 DNA sequence: TGCAGTGCTAGAGAACTACTCTCCGGGGGCGGCTACACCTTC.

This clonotype was detected a few times. The rearrangement joins TRBV29-1 to TRBJ2-3, with D perhaps matching TRBD1 (6 bases). V lost 1 base and J lost 5, with 13 bases in between. This CDR3 region has 14 residues. Germline V CDR1 and CDR2: SQVTM, ANQGSEA. DNA of the CDR3: TGCAGCGTTGAAGCTTGGGGGCAAGTAGATACGCAGTATTTT. It codes for CSVEAWGQVDTQYF.

This clonotype was picked up many times. This sequence joins TRBV9 and TRBJ1-4; no clear D gene. From germline, CDR1 is SGDLS and CDR2 YYNGEE. V was clipped by 1 base and J by 5 bases, with 9 bases between them. This CDR3 region has 14 residues. CDR3 coding DNA: TGTGCCAGCAGCGTAAGCGCGCTAAATGAAAAACTGTTTTTT. Translating it yields CASSVSALNEKLFF.

The CDR3 DNA reads TGTGCCAGCAGCTTCGCCAGCGATACGCAGTATTTT. It yields the protein CASSFASDTQYF. The chain has TRBV7-2 and TRBJ2-3; D gene uncertain. The ends were cut back, 3 bases at V and 6 bases at J, with 7 bases in the middle. CDR1 and CDR2 from the germline V gene are SGHTA and FQGNSA. The CDR3 covers 12 residues.

Note on this clonotype: Sequence at one end of the junction differs from germline and may be a read error. The V and J genes are TRBV11-2 and TRBJ1-2, with D unclear. The germline V gene has CDR1 SGHAT and CDR2 FQNNGV. The CDR3 extends over 13 amino acids. CDR3 coding DNA: TGTGCCAGCAGCTTACTGCCAGACTACGGCTACACCTTC. Translated: CASSLLPDYGYTF.

V gene TRBV5-1 combines with J gene TRBJ1-1, with D tentatively TRBD1 (6 bases). Germline V gives CDR1 SGHRS, CDR2 YFSETQ. Between the trimmed V and J ends, which lost 2 bases and 3 bases, there was a span of 11 bases. The CDR3 covers 14 residues. CDR3 residues: CASSFETGYTEAFF. Written as DNA, the CDR3 is TGCGCCAGCAGCTTCGAGACAGGCTACACTGAAGCTTTCTTT. Filled out from reference TRBV5-1 and TRBJ1-1, the complete variable domain reads KAGVTQTPRYLIKTRGQQVTLSCSPISGHRSVSWYQQTPGQGLQFLFEYFSETQRNKGNFPGRFSGRQFSNSRSEMNVSTLELGDSALYLCASSFETGYTEAFFGQGTRLTVV.

This clonotype has only a few counts. The rearrangement links TRBV6-5 to TRBJ1-1; D may be TRBD1 (5 bases). The CDR3 spans 14 residues. The germline gives CDR1 MNHEY, CDR2 SVGAGI. The V end lost 4 bases, the J end lost 1 base, and 10 bases lay between the germline ends. DNA for the CDR3: TGTGCCAGCAGTTTTGGGGGGACGAACACTGAAGCTTTCTTT. Translating gives CASSFGGTNTEAFF.

The rearrangement links TRBV6-5 to TRBJ2-7; TRBD1 is a possible D gene (6 bases). Germline lookup yields CDR1 MNHEY and CDR2 SVGAGI. The ends were cut back, 6 bases at V and 2 bases at J, with 14 bases in the middle. CDR3 length: 14 residues. The CDR3 nucleotides read TGTGCCAGCAGAGACAGGCAGGGAGCCTACGAGCAGTACGTC. Its translation is CASRDRQGAYEQYV.

The table lists this clonotype with a few counts. The chain recombines TRBV19 with TRBJ2-7; D possibly corresponds to TRBD1 (5 bases). The V end lost 2 bases, the J end lost 2 bases, and 10 bases lay between the germline ends. From germline, CDR1 is LNHDA and CDR2 SQIVND (reference sequence). This CDR3 contains 14 residues. The CDR3 reads CASSIIGAPYEQYV. The CDR3 DNA reads TGTGCCAGTAGTATAATTGGGGCCCCCTACGAGCAGTACGTC.

A few counts support this clonotype. A junction boundary mismatches the germline segment, possibly from a read error. The chain has TRBV27 and TRBJ1-5, with no clear D. The CDR3 extends over 17 amino acids. In germline, CDR1 is MNHEY, CDR2 SMNVEV (reference sequence). This CDR3 reads CVSSLNAGFANNQPQHF. The CDR3 DNA reads as TGTGTCAGCAGTTTAAACGCCGGGTTCGCAAACAATCAGCCCCAGCATTTT.

This clonotype was observed a few times. The V call is TRBV12-3 or TRBV12-4, the J call TRBJ2-2; no definite D call. This CDR3 comprises 13 residues. V lost 3 bases and J lost 5, with 7 bases in between. The CDR3 here is CASSFWGTGELFF. CDR3 nucleotide sequence: TGTGCCAGCAGTTTTTGGGGAACCGGGGAGCTGTTTTTT.

The chain employs TRBV28 and TRBJ2-3; no reliable D call. V shed 6 bases and J shed 5 bases, with 15 bases lying between them. The length of the CDR3 is 14 residues. CDR1 MDHEN and CDR2 SYDVKM come from the germline V gene. CDR3 residues: CASSLGLFQDTQYF. Here the CDR3 DNA reads TGTGCCAGCAGCCTCGGGCTGTTTCAAGATACGCAGTATTTT.

This clonotype was seen ten or more times. The V call is TRBV5-1, the J call TRBJ2-5; either TRBD1 or TRBD2 may supply D (6 bases each). CDR3 length equals 15 residues. Trimming cost V 0 bases and J 1 base, with 10 bases left between them. CDR1 is SGHRS, CDR2 YFSETQ, per germline. CDR3 nucleotide sequence: TGCGCCAGCAGCTTGGAGGGGGGCCCCCAAGAGACCCAGTACTTC. As protein: CASSLEGGPQETQYF.

This clonotype occurred a few times. This rearrangement joins TRBV9 to TRBJ1-2; D possibly corresponds to TRBD1 (5 bases). V gave up 1 base and J gave up 4 bases, with 11 bases separating them. Germline V CDR1 and CDR2: SGDLS, YYNGEE. The CDR3 spans 14 residues. CDR3 sequence (DNA): TGTGCCAGCAGCGTATTGTCCGGGACCTATGGCTACACCTTC. It is translated as CASSVLSGTYGYTF.

A remark on this clonotype: One junction end disagrees with the germline gene, perhaps due to a read error. As DNA, the CDR3 is TGCCCCAGCAGCTTGGGTCCCGGGGGATCGGATACGCAGTATTTT. Its translation: CPSSLGPGGSDTQYF. This chain connects TRBV5-1 to TRBJ2-3, with TRBD2 as a possible D gene (6 bases). This CDR3 comprises 15 residues. CDR1 is SGHRS, CDR2 YFSETQ, per germline.

CDR3 sequence: CASSEGGGLNEKLFF. In DNA, the CDR3 is TGCGCCAGCAGCGAGGGTGGCGGACTTAATGAAAAACTGTTTTTT. The chain employs TRBV5-1 and TRBJ1-4; D not certain. Germline lookup yields CDR1 SGHRS and CDR2 YFSETQ. Deletions cut 4 bases from V and 4 bases from J, with 14 bases between. The CDR3 contains 15 residues.

Worth noting for this clonotype: This sequence may be a read error, since a much larger clone differs from it by one base. The chain recombines TRBV3-1 with TRBJ1-2, with D uncertain. The CDR3 has 13 residues. Germline lookup yields CDR1 LGHDT and CDR2 YNNKEL (reference sequence). Deletions cut 1 base from V and 4 bases from J, with 7 bases between. The chain's CDR3 is CASSQGGPYGYTF. DNA for the CDR3: TGTGCCAGCAGCCAAGGAGGGCCCTATGGCTACACCTTC.

This sequence joins TRBV9 and TRBJ1-2; D may be TRBD1 (6 bases). This CDR3 comprises 14 residues. Germline V gene data show CDR1 as SGDLS and CDR2 as YYNGEE. Between the trimmed V and J ends, which lost 3 bases and 1 base, there was a span of 10 bases. CDR3 DNA: TGTGCCAGCAGCGCCGGGACAATTAACTATGGCTACACCTTC. Translated: CASSAGTINYGYTF.

The sample holds a few counts of this clonotype. CDR3 nucleotides: TGTGCCAGCAGTTTAGAGGCTATATACTCTGGGGCCAACGTCCTGACTTTC. Translating it yields CASSLEAIYSGANVLTF. The genes are TRBV27 and TRBJ2-6; the D is unclear. CDR1 is MNHEY, CDR2 SMNVEV, per germline (reference sequence). V was pared by 2 bases and J by 0 bases, with 11 bases between. This CDR3 contains 17 residues. Full variable domain (outside the CDR3, taken from reference TRBV27 and TRBJ2-6): EAQVTQNPRYLITVTGKKLTVTCSQNMNHEYMSWYRQDPGLGLRQIYYSMNVEVTDKGDVPEGYKVSRKEKRNFPLILESPSPNQTSLYFCASSLEAIYSGANVLTFGAGSRLTVL.

The chain couples TRBV5-1 to TRBJ2-3, with D possibly TRBD1 on 6 matching bases. There are 15 residues in the CDR3. Between the trimmed V and J ends, which lost 4 bases and 2 bases, there was a span of 14 bases. From germline, CDR1 is SGHRS and CDR2 YFSETQ. Here the CDR3 DNA reads TGCGCCAGCAGCCAAACGGGACAAATCACAGATACGCAGTATTTT. It translates to CASSQTGQITDTQYF.

The V and J genes are TRBV19 and TRBJ1-1; a possible D gene is TRBD1 (5 bases). CDR3 length: 13 amino acids. Germline V gives CDR1 LNHDA, CDR2 SQIVND (reference sequence). The V gene lost 7 bases and the J gene lost 3 bases, with 12 bases spanning the gap. As DNA, the CDR3 is TGTGCCAGTACCTCGACGGGGGACACTGAAGCTTTCTTT. This encodes CASTSTGDTEAFF. Full variable domain (missing parts from reference TRBV19 and TRBJ1-1): DGGITQSPKYLFRKEGQNVTLSCEQNLNHDAMYWYRQDPGQGLRLIYYSQIVNDFQKGDIAEGYSVSREKKESFPLTVTSAQKNPTAFYLCASTSTGDTEAFFGQGTRLTVV.

This clonotype has only a few counts. This chain connects TRBV24-1 to TRBJ2-5; 7 bases are a match to TRBD1. The ends lost 8 bases at V and 11 bases at J; junction bases unmatched: 10. This CDR3 spans 12 amino acids. Germline CDR1 and CDR2: KGHDR and SFDVKD. CDR3 sequence (DNA): TGTGCCACCAAACAACAGGGGCAGGAGCAGTACTTC. Protein: CATKQQGQEQYF.

CDR3 DNA: TGCGCCAGCAGCTTTATAAGGGACACACAGAACACTGAAGCTTTCTTT. This codes for CASSFIRDTQNTEAFF. This rearrangement joins TRBV5-1 to TRBJ1-1; a possible D gene is TRBD1 (6 bases). The CDR3 runs to 16 residues. V gave up 2 bases and J gave up 1 base, with 15 bases separating them. Germline V gene sequence: CDR1 SGHRS, CDR2 YFSETQ.

This clonotype was picked up a small number of times. The chain has TRBV6-6 and TRBJ2-1; 16 positions agree with TRBD2. The J segment lost 0 bases and the V segment lost 4 bases, leaving 9 bases of the junction unmatched. Germline CDR1 is MNHNY and CDR2 is SVGAGI (reference sequence). The CDR3 is 20 amino acids. The CDR3 region has the DNA TGTGCCAGCAGTTCACCACCGGGACTAGCGGGGGGGCCCTCCTACAATGAGCAGTTCTTC. It is translated as CASSSPPGLAGGPSYNEQFF.

This rearrangement joins TRBV28 to TRBJ2-3, with D perhaps TRBD1 (6 bases). Germline V gene data show CDR1 as MDHEN and CDR2 as SYDVKM. The CDR3 is made up of 17 amino acids. V lost 4 bases to trimming and J lost 0 bases, with 17 bases between them. The CDR3 here is CASSSLYRAPSTDTQYF. Written as DNA, the CDR3 is TGTGCCAGCAGTTCCCTTTACAGGGCCCCGAGCACAGATACGCAGTATTTT. The complete variable domain, with remaining parts taken from reference TRBV28 and TRBJ2-3, reads DVKVTQSSRYLVKRTGEKVFLECVQDMDHENMFWYRQDPGLGLRLIYFSYDVKMKEKGDIPEGYSVSREKKERFSLILESASTNQTSMYLCASSSLYRAPSTDTQYFGPGTRLTVL.

There are a few counts of this clonotype. The chain joins TRBV2 to TRBJ2-1; 10 bases fit TRBD2. With 7 bases clipped from V and 10 bases from J, the junction kept 10 bases outside the gene matches. The CDR3 spans 14 residues. The germline V gene encodes CDR1 SNHLY and CDR2 FYNNEI. As DNA, the CDR3 is TGTGCCAGCAACCCCCGGCTAGCGGGAGACGAGCAGTTCTTC. It is translated as CASNPRLAGDEQFF.

In this sample, this clonotype turned up many times. V is TRBV27 and J is TRBJ2-5, with D possibly TRBD1 on 6 matching bases. The better agreement between TRBJ2-1 and the DNA end casts doubt on the J call. CDR1 and CDR2 (germline): MNHEY, SMNVEV (reference sequence). There are 13 residues in the CDR3. For the CDR3, the DNA is TGTGCCAGCAGTTTAGGGGACAAGCATGAGCAGTTCTTC. Translation gives CASSLGDKHEQFF.